One and the same sample provided the 14 T cell receptor beta chains below, sequenced in a study of blood T cell repertoires in COVID-19. Here immunoSEQ multiplex PCR was the method, and the copy in TCRdb shows in-frame clones only, minus some. The data show roughly 150,000 clones, about 80% seen once. The sequenced sample consisted of peripheral blood. These receptors all come from a human donor in a cohort sampled during active COVID-19.

This clone was counted a few times. This chain uses TRBV6-2 or TRBV6-3 with TRBJ1-5; 8 bases line up with TRBD1. CDR3 size: 19 residues. The J segment lost 4 bases and the V segment lost 2 bases, leaving 16 bases of the junction unmatched. The germline V gene encodes CDR1 MNHEY and CDR2 SVGEGT. CDR3 sequence: CASSYLSGTGNQGNQPQHF. The CDR3, as DNA: TGTGCCAGCAGTTACCTCTCCGGGACAGGCAACCAGGGAAATCAGCCCCAGCATTTT.

V gene TRBV19 combines with J gene TRBJ2-1; TRBD1 might be the D (6 bases). Germline V lookup: CDR1 LNHDA, CDR2 SQIVND (reference sequence). V shed 6 bases and J shed 4 bases, with 13 bases lying between them. This CDR3 has 14 amino acids. Written as DNA, the CDR3 is TGTGCCAGTAGCTTTAAGGACAGATACAATGAGCAGTTCTTC. This translates into CASSFKDRYNEQFF.

V and J are TRBV18 and TRBJ1-1, with TRBD1 identical over 10 bases. V shed 6 bases, J shed 4 bases, and the junction held 14 bases outside the gene matches. This CDR3 region has 17 residues. Germline CDR1 KGHSH, CDR2 LQKENI. The CDR3 reads CASSLSGTGAAGTEAFF. DNA for the CDR3: TGTGCCAGCTCTCTCTCCGGGACAGGGGCCGCGGGCACTGAAGCTTTCTTT.

This chain links TRBV6-2 or TRBV6-3 with TRBJ1-4; D unclear. From germline, CDR1 is MNHEY and CDR2 SVGEGT. Deletions cut 2 bases from V and 0 bases from J, with 16 bases between. This CDR3 is 18 amino acids long. The CDR3 is CASSYRLGGIATNEKLFF. The CDR3 coding sequence is TGTGCCAGCAGTTACAGACTGGGAGGTATCGCAACTAATGAAAAACTGTTTTTT.

V gene TRBV6-5 combines with J gene TRBJ1-2; no reliable D call. The V gene lost 7 bases and the J gene lost 4 bases, with 10 bases spanning the gap. CDR3 length: 12 residues. CDR1 and CDR2 from the germline V gene are MNHEY and SVGAGI. The CDR3 nucleotides read TGTGCCAGCAACCCGGCAGGCTATGGCTACACCTTC. Amino acid sequence: CASNPAGYGYTF.

In this sample, this clone turned up once. The V call is TRBV4-1, the J call TRBJ2-1, with D perhaps TRBD1 (5 bases). CDR3 length: 17 residues. The germline V and J ends were trimmed by 2 bases and 4 bases, with 18 bases remaining between them. Germline CDR1 reads MGHRA; CDR2 reads YSYEKL. The CDR3 nucleotides are TGCGCCAGCAGCCAACCAACAGGATATTTTCTTTACAATGAGCAGTTCTTC. Protein: CASSQPTGYFLYNEQFF.

The chain uses TRBV11-2 and TRBJ1-4; D gene unclear. The ends were cut back, 6 bases at V and 8 bases at J, with 19 bases in the middle. The CDR3 consists of 15 residues. CDR1 is SGHAT and CDR2 is FQNNGV in the germline V gene. CDR3 sequence reads: CASSSDFLGREKLFF. CDR3 sequence (DNA): TGTGCCAGCAGTTCGGACTTCCTGGGTCGGGAAAAACTGTTTTTT. Based on the CDR3 plus reference TRBV11-2 and TRBJ1-4, the full variable domain is EAGVAQSPRYKIIEKRQSVAFWCNPISGHATLYWYQQILGQGPKLLIQFQNNGVVDDSQLPKDRFSAERLKGVDSTLKIQPAKLEDSAVYLCASSSDFLGREKLFFGSGTQLSVL.

The V and J genes are TRBV19 and TRBJ2-1; D possibly corresponds to TRBD1 (5 bases). In germline, CDR1 is LNHDA, CDR2 SQIVND (reference sequence). Between the trimmed V and J ends, which lost 8 bases and 9 bases, there was a span of 20 bases. This CDR3 region has 14 residues. The CDR3 nucleotides read TGTGCCAGTTGGGGTAGGGGTGGCAACGGTGAGCAGTTCTTC. Translation: CASWGRGGNGEQFF.

The rearrangement uses TRBV19 and TRBJ1-2; 8 bases map to TRBD1. This CDR3 comprises 14 residues. Germline trimming cut 7 bases from V and 8 bases from J; bases unmatched to any gene: 12. Germline V lookup: CDR1 LNHDA, CDR2 SQIVND (reference sequence). CDR3 amino acids: CASTTLTGVQGYTF. CDR3 in DNA: TGTGCCAGTACCACACTGACAGGGGTGCAGGGCTACACCTTC.

The rearrangement uses TRBV5-6 and TRBJ2-7; D may be TRBD1 (6 bases). CDR1 and CDR2 from the germline V gene are SGHDT and YYEEEE. The CDR3 has 17 amino acids. V lost 3 bases and J lost 2, with 21 bases in between. Here the CDR3 reads CASSSSFDRIRTYEQYF. The DNA of the CDR3 is TGTGCCAGCAGCTCCTCCTTTGACAGGATCCGGACCTACGAGCAGTACTTC.

CDR3 amino acids: CASSVIAGRYNEQFF. CDR3 coding DNA: TGTGCCAGCAGCGTCATAGCGGGGCGCTACAATGAGCAGTTCTTC. This chain uses TRBV13 with TRBJ2-1, with 8 bases identical to TRBD2. Germline CDR1 is PRHDT and CDR2 is FYEKMQ (reference sequence). The CDR3 length is 15 residues. The trim removed 5 bases at V and 3 bases at J, leaving 6 bases unmatched.

The chain employs TRBV6-5 and TRBJ1-5, with 8 nucleotides matching TRBD1. There are 14 residues in the CDR3. V shed 6 bases, J shed 2 bases, and the junction held 3 bases outside the gene matches. Per the germline V gene, CDR1 is MNHEY and CDR2 is SVGAGI. CDR3 bases: TGTGCCAGCAGGCTACAGGGGGGCAATCAGCCCCAGCATTTT. As protein: CASRLQGGNQPQHF.

V usage is TRBV10-2 and J usage is TRBJ2-7; 11 bases fit TRBD1. There are 14 residues in the CDR3. J was trimmed by 3 bases and V by 4 bases; bases with no gene match: 2. Germline CDR1 reads WSHSY; CDR2 reads SAAADI. CDR3 sequence reads: CASSVGTGGYEQYF. The CDR3 DNA follows: TGCGCCAGCAGTGTTGGGACAGGGGGCTACGAGCAGTACTTC.

The rearrangement links TRBV11-3 to TRBJ2-3; D gene uncertain. This CDR3 contains 14 residues. Looked up from germline, CDR1 is SGHNT and CDR2 is YENEEA. V was clipped by 2 bases and J by 0 bases, with 6 bases between them. CDR3 nucleotide sequence: TGTGCCAGCAGCTTATCGGAGAGCACAGATACGCAGTATTTT. The encoded protein is CASSLSESTDTQYF.